The 26 T cell receptor beta chains below all came from one sample that was sequenced in a study of beta chain features in type 1 diabetes. The investigators reverse transcribed all of the isolated RNA, so they sequenced expressed TCRB transcripts. Method: immunoSEQ multiplex PCR; TCRdb's copy keeps in-frame clones and lacks some. The table lists about 270,000 clones, 13% to 15% of them singletons, with about 0.024% in the top ten. The source material was naive CD4+ T cells from blood. These receptors all stem from a woman aged 40 to 49 in good health.

In this sample, this clone turned up a few times. The chain uses TRBV7-9 and TRBJ2-2; D gene ambiguous. Trimming took 3 bases from V and 1 from J, leaving 6 bases between them. The length of the CDR3 is 14 residues. Germline loops: CDR1 SEHNR, CDR2 FQNEAQ (reference sequence). In DNA, the CDR3 is TGTGCCAGCAGCTTCTTCGGGAACACCGGGGAGCTGTTTTTT. Residues: CASSFFGNTGELFF.

V usage is TRBV27 and J usage is TRBJ2-3; D ambiguous. The V end was cut by 6 bases, the J end by 6 bases, with 10 bases between. Germline V lookup: CDR1 MNHEY, CDR2 SMNVEV (reference sequence). This CDR3 is built from 12 residues. The CDR3 here is CASSQRLDTQYF. Written as DNA, the CDR3 is TGTGCCAGCAGCCAGAGGCTGGATACGCAGTATTTT.

V is TRBV10-3 and J is TRBJ2-1; no clear D. V was pared by 0 bases and J by 2 bases, with 11 bases between. Looked up from germline, CDR1 is ENHRY and CDR2 is SYGVKD. The CDR3 runs to 16 residues. In nucleotides, the CDR3 is TGTGCCATCAGTGAGTCCGGCCAGGTACCCTACAATGAGCAGTTCTTC. Translating it yields CAISESGQVPYNEQFF.

The rearrangement joins TRBV2 to TRBJ1-1; 7 bases are a match to TRBD1. The germline CDR1 and CDR2 sequences are SNHLY and FYNNEI. This CDR3 comprises 11 residues. Germline trimming cut 6 bases from V and 9 bases from J; bases unmatched to any gene: 4. CDR3: CASSRTGQAFF. CDR3 in DNA: TGTGCCAGCAGCCGGACAGGCCAAGCTTTCTTT. The variable domain in full, completed from reference TRBV2 and TRBJ1-1, reads EPEVTQTPSHQVTQMGQEVILRCVPISNHLYFYWYRQILGQKVEFLVSFYNNEISEKSEIFDDQFSVERPDGSNFTLKIRSTKLEDSAMYFCASSRTGQAFFGQGTRLTVV.

This clone was found a few times. The chain links TRBV10-1 to TRBJ1-1; 9 nucleotides agree with TRBD1. The CDR3 runs 13 residues. Germline V gene sequence: CDR1 WNHNN, CDR2 SYGVQD (reference sequence). V was clipped by 10 bases and J by 5 bases; unmatched bases: 8. The CDR3 bases are TGCGCCACCAGGACAGGGGTGGAAACTGAAGCTTTCTTT. The encoded protein is CATRTGVETEAFF.

This clone was found a few times. The chain is built from TRBV14 and TRBJ2-2; D gene uncertain. Germline CDR1 reads SGHDN; CDR2 reads FVKESK. This CDR3 is 16 amino acids long. With 2 bases removed from V and 4 bases from J, the gap between germline ends came to 14 bases. CDR3 sequence reads: CASSQLDPVRTGELFF. As DNA, the CDR3 is TGTGCCAGCAGCCAATTAGATCCCGTTCGCACCGGGGAGCTGTTTTTT.

The gene calls are TRBV9 and TRBJ1-2; 8 nucleotides agree with TRBD1. V was clipped by 3 bases and J by 0 bases; unmatched bases: 4. This CDR3 has 15 residues. Germline V gene data show CDR1 as SGDLS and CDR2 as YYNGEE. In DNA form, the CDR3 reads TGTGCCAGCAGCGAGACAGGGGCCGCTAACTATGGCTACACCTTC. Its translation: CASSETGAANYGYTF.

This chain joins TRBV29-1 and TRBJ2-3, with unresolved D. Trimming cost V 4 bases and J 6 bases, with 17 bases left between them. The CDR3 totals 14 residues. CDR1 is SQVTM and CDR2 is ANQGSEA in the germline V gene. CDR3 nucleotides: TGCAGCGTTGTTAAAGACACGGCTACCGATACGCAGTATTTT. This sequence encodes CSVVKDTATDTQYF.

The rearrangement uses TRBV6-6 and TRBJ2-1; TRBD2 matches 13 bases. CDR1 and CDR2 from the germline V gene are MNHNY and SVGAGI (reference sequence). Trimming cost V 4 bases and J 9 bases; bases outside gene matches: 9. CDR3 length: 16 residues. The CDR3 nucleotides are TGTGCCAGCAGTTCCCGGACTAGCGGGGGAAGGGGTGAGCAGTTCTTC. Protein product: CASSSRTSGGRGEQFF.

This clone was seen a few times. This chain links TRBV6-5 with TRBJ2-7; 11 bases align to TRBD1. Germline V lookup: CDR1 MNHEY, CDR2 SVGAGI. Trimming took 6 bases from V and 7 from J; bases not matched to a gene: 8. This CDR3 is built from 14 residues. CDR3 DNA: TGTGCCAGCAGCCGGGACAGGGGGACGGGGGAGCAGTACTTC. As protein: CASSRDRGTGEQYF.

This sequence joins TRBV7-8 and TRBJ1-5; D is uncertain. From germline, CDR1 is SGHVS and CDR2 FQNEAQ. This CDR3 region has 15 residues. V lost 1 base and J lost 10, with 17 bases in between. The CDR3 spells CASSLDYSLDLPQHF. For the CDR3, the DNA is TGTGCCAGCAGCTTAGATTACAGCCTTGATCTACCCCAGCATTTT.

The chain is built from TRBV7-8 and TRBJ2-7; 7 bases map to TRBD1. Germline CDR1 reads SGHVS; CDR2 reads FQNEAQ. The CDR3 extends over 15 amino acids. Losses at the gene ends were 1 base for V and 2 bases for J; bases not matched to a gene: 5. CDR3 protein: CASSLGQGDPYEQYF. The CDR3 DNA reads TGTGCCAGCAGCTTAGGACAGGGCGACCCCTACGAGCAGTACTTC.

This clone was detected only a few times. The J gene is TRBJ2-1, the V gene TRBV4-2; the D gene is possibly TRBD1 (6 bases). The germline CDR1 and CDR2 sequences are LGHNA and YNFKEQ. The CDR3 spans 14 residues. Deletions cut 4 bases from V and 7 bases from J, with 14 bases between. The CDR3 reads CASSLEQGRNEQFF. CDR3 nucleotide sequence: TGTGCCAGCAGCCTCGAACAGGGTCGGAATGAGCAGTTCTTC.

The rearrangement uses TRBV4-2 and TRBJ1-2, with 8 bases lining up with TRBD1. CDR3 size: 16 residues. Germline-derived CDR1 and CDR2 are LGHNA and YNFKEQ. Trimming at V came to 4 bases and at J to 5 bases, leaving 12 bases not matched to a gene. The chain's CDR3 is CASSPGQGVPPYGYTF. The CDR3 DNA reads TGTGCCAGCAGCCCTGGACAGGGAGTCCCGCCTTATGGCTACACCTTC.

The gene calls are TRBV7-2 and TRBJ2-5; a weak D match, TRBD2 (5 bases). Germline V CDR1 and CDR2: SGHTA, FQGNSA. Trimming shortened V by 3 bases and J by 2 bases, and 13 bases separated the two germline ends. The CDR3 totals 15 residues. CDR3 amino acids: CASSLGVRIQETQYF. The DNA of the CDR3 is TGTGCCAGCAGCTTGGGAGTACGGATACAAGAGACCCAGTACTTC.

The sample holds a few counts of this clone. The genes are TRBV2 and TRBJ2-2, with 10 nucleotides matching TRBD2. This CDR3 has 14 amino acids. The germline V gene encodes CDR1 SNHLY and CDR2 FYNNEI. V dropped 6 bases and J dropped 5; count of bases not matched to a gene: 3. CDR3 amino acids: CASRLAGVTGELFF. For the CDR3, the DNA is TGTGCCAGCAGGCTAGCGGGGGTGACCGGGGAGCTGTTTTTT. Drawing the rest from reference TRBV2 and TRBJ2-2, the complete variable domain is EPEVTQTPSHQVTQMGQEVILRCVPISNHLYFYWYRQILGQKVEFLVSFYNNEISEKSEIFDDQFSVERPDGSNFTLKIRSTKLEDSAMYFCASRLAGVTGELFFGEGSRLTVL.

The chain combines TRBV16 with TRBJ1-2; no definite D call. This CDR3 comprises 16 residues. V dropped 4 bases and J dropped 0 bases, with 15 bases sitting between them. The germline V gene has CDR1 KGHSY and CDR2 FQNENV. The CDR3 reads CASSREGFRANYGYTF. In nucleotides, the CDR3 is TGTGCCAGCAGCCGAGAGGGCTTCCGGGCTAACTATGGCTACACCTTC.

This clone was detected a few times. V gene TRBV7-9 combines with J gene TRBJ1-6; D not certain. Germline CDR1 and CDR2: SEHNR and FQNEAQ (reference sequence). V lost 5 bases to trimming and J lost 15 bases, with 17 bases between them. CDR3 length equals 13 residues. The CDR3 DNA reads TGTGCCAGCAGCCCCCACGGGTTAGGTATCCTCCACTTT. Translation gives CASSPHGLGILHF.

The chain has TRBV7-9 and TRBJ2-7, with 9 bases matching TRBD2. CDR3 length: 18 amino acids. V shed 5 bases, J shed 4 bases, and the junction held 18 bases outside the gene matches. The V gene's germline CDR1 is SEHNR and CDR2 FQNEAQ (reference sequence). The CDR3 sequence: CASSNPRGASGKTYEQYF. CDR3 DNA: TGTGCCAGCAGCAACCCCCGAGGGGCTAGCGGGAAGACTTACGAGCAGTACTTC.

This clone has just a few counts. The chain employs TRBV9 and TRBJ2-3; 7 bases map to TRBD1. There are 12 residues in the CDR3. Germline V lookup: CDR1 SGDLS, CDR2 YYNGEE. The J segment lost 7 bases and the V segment lost 3 bases, leaving 2 bases of the junction unmatched. As DNA, the CDR3 is TGTGCCAGCAGCGCGGACAGGTATACGCAGTATTTT. Residues: CASSADRYTQYF.

In its sample, this clone was seen a few times. This chain links TRBV4-3 with TRBJ2-7; 12 positions match TRBD1. CDR1 and CDR2 from the germline V gene are LGHNA and YSLEER. The CDR3 has 15 amino acids. Germline trimming cut 6 bases from V and 6 bases from J; bases unmatched to any gene: 9. The CDR3 bases are TGCGCCAGCAGTCCTCGGGACAGGGGGCCATTCGAGCAGTACTTC. Amino acid sequence: CASSPRDRGPFEQYF.

In its sample, this clone was seen a few times. The genes are TRBV6-1 and TRBJ1-2; the match to TRBD1 covers 9 bases. Looked up from germline, CDR1 is MNHNS and CDR2 is SASEGT. The CDR3 is made up of 13 amino acids. The V segment lost 6 bases and the J segment 8 bases; nucleotides outside the gene matches: 7. CDR3 in DNA: TGTGCCAGCAGAAAACAGGGGGCGGACGGCTACACCTTC. This translates into CASRKQGADGYTF.

The V call is TRBV6-6, the J call TRBJ1-5; D perhaps matches TRBD1 (5 bases). Germline V gives CDR1 MNHNY, CDR2 SVGAGI (reference sequence). This CDR3 is 16 amino acids long. Trimming shortened V by 2 bases and J by 0 bases, and 11 bases separated the two germline ends. CDR3 DNA sequence: TGTGCCAGCAGTTACGGGACTACCCCTAGCAATCAGCCCCAGCATTTT. This codes for CASSYGTTPSNQPQHF.

This clone showed up just a few times. The CDR3 nucleotides are TGTGCCAGCAGCTTTGTTGAGAAAGAGACCCAGTACTTC. Its translation is CASSFVEKETQYF. The rearrangement joins TRBV7-2 to TRBJ2-5, with D uncertain. V was trimmed by 3 bases and J by 3 bases, leaving 8 bases between them. This CDR3 is built from 13 residues. Germline assignment: CDR1 SGHTA and CDR2 FQGNSA. The variable domain in full, with the rest retrieved from reference TRBV7-2 and TRBJ2-5, is GAGVSQSPSNKVTEKGKDVELRCDPISGHTALYWYRQSLGQGLEFLIYFQGNSAPDKSGLPSDRFSAERTGGSVSTLTIQRTQQEDSAVYLCASSFVEKETQYFGPGTRLLVL.

In its sample, this clone was seen a few times. The rearrangement uses TRBV2 and TRBJ2-5, with D maybe TRBD1 (5 bases). CDR1 SNHLY and CDR2 FYNNEI come from the germline V gene. The CDR3 runs 14 residues. The ends were cut back, 4 bases at V and 0 bases at J, with 9 bases in the middle. The CDR3 region is CASSGRQHQETQYF. In nucleotides, the CDR3 is TGTGCCAGCAGTGGAAGACAGCACCAAGAGACCCAGTACTTC. The full variable domain, completed using reference TRBV2 and TRBJ2-5, is EPEVTQTPSHQVTQMGQEVILRCVPISNHLYFYWYRQILGQKVEFLVSFYNNEISEKSEIFDDQFSVERPDGSNFTLKIRSTKLEDSAMYFCASSGRQHQETQYFGPGTRLLVL.

This clone was observed a few times. The chain links TRBV2 to TRBJ2-5, with D uncertain. CDR1 SNHLY and CDR2 FYNNEI come from the germline V gene. Trimming shortened V by 7 bases and J by 2 bases, and 5 bases separated the two germline ends. The CDR3 totals 11 residues. The CDR3 sequence: CASNIQETQYF. The CDR3 coding sequence is TGTGCCAGCAACATACAAGAGACCCAGTACTTC.